These 24 T cell receptor beta chains were all obtained from the same sample, sequenced in a study of cytomegalovirus exposure and HLA in healthy donors. The PCR employed 60 Vbeta primers together with 13 Jbeta primers. TCRdb's table, derived via immunoSEQ multiplex PCR, lists solely in-frame clones and lacks some. The table lists 120,000 or so clones, 77% of them singletons, with roughly 5.2% in the top ten. The sample consisted of PBMCs. All receptors come from a young man in good health and CMV-seropositive.

J is TRBJ2-5 and V is TRBV9; 13 bases align to TRBD2. The ends lost 3 bases at V and 5 bases at J; junction bases unmatched: 10. Germline V CDR1 and CDR2: SGDLS, YYNGEE. The length of the CDR3 is 17 residues. CDR3: CASSANPGLAGMETQYF. The CDR3 region has the DNA TGTGCCAGCAGCGCAAACCCGGGACTAGCGGGAATGGAGACCCAGTACTTC.

This clone has a handful of counts. This sequence joins TRBV4-1 and TRBJ1-1; weak D call: TRBD1 (5 bases). The V gene's germline CDR1 is MGHRA and CDR2 YSYEKL. The CDR3 length is 16 residues. Trimming removed 1 base at V and 3 bases at J, with 15 bases between. CDR3 sequence: CASSQVGAVDHTEAFF. CDR3 sequence (DNA): TGCGCCAGCAGCCAAGTAGGGGCGGTGGATCACACTGAAGCTTTCTTT.

The gene calls are TRBV7-2 and TRBJ1-2; D is possibly TRBD1 (5 bases). Germline V CDR1 and CDR2: SGHTA, FQGNSA. This CDR3 region has 14 residues. Between the trimmed V and J ends, which lost 1 base and 8 bases, there was a span of 14 bases. Written as DNA, the CDR3 is TGTGCCAGCAGCTTAGTTTGGGGGGACGGAGGCTACACCTTC. This translates into CASSLVWGDGGYTF.

J is TRBJ2-2 and V is TRBV19, with 11 bases that match TRBD1. V trimming: 1 base; J trimming: 8 bases; junction bases outside the gene matches: 3. The CDR3 extends over 15 amino acids. From germline, CDR1 is LNHDA and CDR2 SQIVND (reference sequence). The CDR3 region is CASSIAGQGAGELFF. CDR3 in DNA: TGTGCCAGTAGTATAGCCGGACAGGGGGCAGGGGAGCTGTTTTTT.

The chain has TRBV27 and TRBJ1-5; tentatively, D is TRBD1 (6 bases). CDR1 is MNHEY and CDR2 is SMNVEV in the germline V gene (reference sequence). The V end was cut by 3 bases, the J end by 6 bases, with 21 bases between. This CDR3 contains 17 residues. The CDR3 loop is CASSFTGRTTDGQPQHF. For the CDR3, the DNA is TGTGCCAGCAGTTTCACAGGGAGAACGACGGACGGTCAGCCCCAGCATTTT.

V and J are TRBV7-6 and TRBJ2-5; no clear D gene. V shed 1 base and J shed 1 base, with 13 bases lying between them. This CDR3 is built from 16 residues. Germline V CDR1 and CDR2: SGHVS, FNYEAQ. CDR3 coding DNA: TGTGCCAGCAGCTTAGATAGGAGAGAGACCCAAGAGACCCAGTACTTC. This translates into CASSLDRRETQETQYF.

The J gene is TRBJ2-2, the V gene TRBV29-1, with D perhaps matching TRBD2 (6 bases). The V gene lost 7 bases and the J gene lost 5 bases, with 14 bases spanning the gap. This CDR3 is 13 amino acids long. Germline V gene data show CDR1 as SQVTM and CDR2 as ANQGSEA. The CDR3 loop reads CSALLALTGELFF. Here the CDR3 DNA reads TGCAGCGCGCTTCTAGCGCTTACCGGGGAGCTGTTTTTT.

This sequence joins TRBV11-2 and TRBJ1-3; D is unclear. Trimming cost V 5 bases and J 3 bases, with 5 bases left between them. This CDR3 has 12 amino acids. The germline V gene has CDR1 SGHAT and CDR2 FQNNGV. CDR3 bases: TGTGCCAGCAGCCCTTATGGAAACACCATATATTTT. It yields the protein CASSPYGNTIYF. The complete variable domain, with remaining parts taken from reference TRBV11-2 and TRBJ1-3, reads EAGVAQSPRYKIIEKRQSVAFWCNPISGHATLYWYQQILGQGPKLLIQFQNNGVVDDSQLPKDRFSAERLKGVDSTLKIQPAKLEDSAVYLCASSPYGNTIYFGEGSWLTVV.

The chain carries TRBV30 and TRBJ1-5, with 9 positions matching TRBD1. CDR1 and CDR2 from the germline V gene are GTSNPN and SVGIG (reference sequence). The length of the CDR3 is 15 residues. With 5 bases clipped from V and 2 bases from J, the junction kept 7 bases outside the gene matches. The DNA for the CDR3 is TGTGCCTGGGCTCCGGACAGGGGTGGCAATCAGCCCCAGCATTTT. This gives the protein CAWAPDRGGNQPQHF.

V gene TRBV27 combines with J gene TRBJ2-7; 12 nucleotides line up with TRBD1. The CDR3 runs to 16 residues. The germline V gene encodes CDR1 MNHEY and CDR2 SMNVEV (reference sequence). Trimming cost V 5 bases and J 4 bases; bases outside gene matches: 9. CDR3 DNA sequence: TGTGCCAGCAGTCTGAGTGGGACAGGGGGCGCGTACGAGCAGTACTTC. Protein: CASSLSGTGGAYEQYF.

This clone turned up a few times. The CDR3 DNA follows: TGTGCCATCCTTCAGACAGGGGGATATGGCTACACCTTC. The encoded protein is CAILQTGGYGYTF. The chain has TRBV6-1 and TRBJ1-2, with TRBD1 identical over 9 bases. Per germline, CDR1 MNHNS and CDR2 SASEGT. V shed 10 bases and J 5 bases; nucleotides not matched to a gene: 8. The CDR3 spans 13 residues.

In this sample, this clone turned up once. J is TRBJ2-5 and V is TRBV30; 10 bases align to TRBD1. The CDR3 length is 15 residues. The germline gives CDR1 GTSNPN, CDR2 SVGIG (reference sequence). Germline trimming cut 4 bases from V and 1 base from J; bases unmatched to any gene: 6. DNA for the CDR3: TGTGCCTGGAATCAGGGACAGGGGATCCAAGAGACCCAGTACTTC. Translated: CAWNQGQGIQETQYF.

Worth noting for this clone: The sample has other DNA sequences that encode this CDR3 too. This chain uses TRBV6-5 with TRBJ1-5; D not certain. The CDR3 length is 15 residues. Trimming stripped 0 bases from V and 3 bases from J, with 9 bases between. The germline CDR1 and CDR2 sequences are MNHEY and SVGAGI. The CDR3 nucleotides are TGTGCCAGCAGTTACTCGTTGAGCTACAATCAGCCCCAGCATTTT. Its protein product is CASSYSLSYNQPQHF.

The V call is TRBV5-1, the J call TRBJ2-1; 7 bases map to TRBD2. The germline V gene has CDR1 SGHRS and CDR2 YFSETQ. The V segment lost 9 bases and the J segment 7 bases; nucleotides outside the gene matches: 13. The CDR3 extends over 14 amino acids. CDR3 sequence reads: CAMVLLAGRNEQFF. CDR3 in DNA: TGCGCCATGGTCCTTTTAGCGGGCCGTAATGAGCAGTTCTTC.

The rearrangement joins TRBV10-3 to TRBJ2-1; the D gene is possibly TRBD1 (5 bases). Trimming removed 9 bases from V and 8 bases from J, with 17 bases in between. CDR1 and CDR2 from the germline V gene are ENHRY and SYGVKD. The CDR3 loop spans 13 amino acids. The CDR3 nucleotides are TGTGCCATTCGCATTGGGCAGGGCGATGAGCAGTTCTTC. Amino acids: CAIRIGQGDEQFF.

On this clone itself: This specimen includes other DNA sequences encoding the same CDR3. The chain joins TRBV2 to TRBJ2-7; the D is unclear. Germline CDR1 and CDR2: SNHLY and FYNNEI. With 6 bases removed from V and 0 bases from J, the gap between germline ends came to 3 bases. The CDR3 runs 11 residues. CDR3 sequence reads: CASSYSYEQYF. For the CDR3, the DNA is TGTGCCAGCAGCTACTCCTACGAGCAGTACTTC.

The chain combines TRBV2 with TRBJ2-1; D possibly corresponds to TRBD1 (6 bases). Germline values: CDR1 SNHLY, CDR2 FYNNEI. CDR3 length: 14 amino acids. Trimming stripped 6 bases from V and 5 bases from J, with 14 bases between. The CDR3 reads CASSDWTDNNEQFF. The CDR3 coding sequence is TGTGCCAGCAGCGACTGGACAGATAACAATGAGCAGTTCTTC.

The chain recombines TRBV6-5 with TRBJ1-1; weak D call: TRBD1 (6 bases). V shed 5 bases and J shed 6 bases, with 13 bases lying between them. Germline CDR1 is MNHEY and CDR2 is SVGAGI. The CDR3 sequence is 13 residues long. The CDR3 nucleotides are TGTGCCAGCAGTACGACAGGTCCGCCTGAAGCTTTCTTT. Translated: CASSTTGPPEAFF.

Worth noting for this clone: This CDR3 is also generated by other DNA sequences in the sample. The J gene is TRBJ2-7, the V gene TRBV30; 8 positions agree with TRBD1. With 3 bases clipped from V and 6 bases from J, the junction kept 1 base outside the gene matches. From germline, CDR1 is GTSNPN and CDR2 SVGIG (reference sequence). The CDR3 spans 11 residues. CDR3 nucleotide sequence: TGTGCCTGGAGGACAGGGGTCGAGCAGTACTTC. Translation: CAWRTGVEQYF. Filled out from reference TRBV30 and TRBJ2-7, the complete variable domain reads SQTIHQWPATLVQPVGSPLSLECTVEGTSNPNLYWYRQAAGRGLQLLFYSVGIGQISSEVPQNLSASRPQDRQFILSSKKLLLSDSGFYLCAWRTGVEQYFGPGTRLTVT.

As regards this clone: The sample contains more than one DNA sequence encoding this CDR3. This chain connects TRBV4-2 to TRBJ2-7; TRBD2 matches 11 bases. This CDR3 is built from 15 residues. The junction had 1 base not matched to a gene; V was cut back by 0 bases and J by 3 bases. The V gene's germline CDR1 is LGHNA and CDR2 YNFKEQ. CDR3 in amino acids: CASSQETSGSYEQYF. CDR3 DNA: TGTGCCAGCAGCCAAGAAACTAGCGGGAGCTACGAGCAGTACTTC.

In nucleotides, the CDR3 is TGTGCCAGCAGTTACACAACAGGGATCGATCAGCCCCAGCATTTT. As protein: CASSYTTGIDQPQHF. The rearrangement uses TRBV6-5 and TRBJ1-5, with a weak D call TRBD1 (6 bases). The CDR3 length is 15 residues. V gave up 2 bases and J gave up 5 bases, with 13 bases separating them. Germline values: CDR1 MNHEY, CDR2 SVGAGI.

The chain uses TRBV6-4 and TRBJ2-3; 9 nucleotides align to TRBD2. V lost 0 bases, J lost 6 bases, and 4 bases stayed unmatched. The CDR3 sequence is 15 residues long. Germline lookup yields CDR1 MRHNA and CDR2 SNTAGT. The CDR3 loop is CASSDSAGGLDTQYF. The CDR3 DNA is TGTGCCAGCAGTGACTCGGCGGGGGGGCTGGATACGCAGTATTTT.

The chain joins TRBV11-3 to TRBJ2-7; TRBD1 matches at 8 bases. V lost 3 bases and J lost 7; bases outside the gene matches: 2. Germline CDR1 is SGHNT and CDR2 is YENEEA. This CDR3 region has 12 residues. The CDR3 is CASSFGQGEQYF. The CDR3 nucleotides are TGTGCCAGCAGCTTTGGACAGGGTGAGCAGTACTTC.

This chain joins TRBV4-1 and TRBJ1-2, with 7 nucleotides matching TRBD1. The CDR3 is 16 amino acids. Germline V gene lookup returns CDR1 MGHRA and CDR2 YSYEKL. Trimming cost V 4 bases and J 2 bases; bases outside gene matches: 10. The CDR3 region is CASSPPTGTENYGYTF. CDR3 DNA sequence: TGCGCCAGCAGCCCACCTACCGGGACAGAGAACTATGGCTACACCTTC.